Presented here are 32 T cell receptor beta chains from one specimen sequenced in a study of shared clonotypes between healthy human individuals. The data were produced by immunoSEQ multiplex PCR, yet TCRdb's version contains in-frame clones alone and is incomplete. The sample comprises some 530,000 clones, approximately 81% of which are singletons, and approximately 11% rests with the top ten. The sample taken for sequencing was PBMCs. These receptors came from a woman aged 40 to 50 in good health. Some clones in this sample may be carry-over from other donors' samples.

The CDR3 region is CASSWTGTGEQYF. The CDR3, as DNA: TGTGCCAGCAGCTGGACAGGGACGGGCGAGCAGTACTTC. This chain links TRBV7-9 with TRBJ2-7; 8 nucleotides agree with TRBD1. Germline assignment: CDR1 SEHNR and CDR2 FQNEAQ (reference sequence). Trimming cost V 4 bases and J 6 bases; bases outside gene matches: 5. This CDR3 is 13 amino acids long.

J is TRBJ2-7 and V is TRBV4-1; D possibly uses TRBD1 or TRBD2 (6 bases each). The germline V and J ends were trimmed by 0 bases and 2 bases, with 17 bases remaining between them. This CDR3 is built from 17 residues. Per germline, CDR1 MGHRA and CDR2 YSYEKL. In DNA, the CDR3 is TGCGCCAGCAGCCAAGACGCGGGACACCGCCGGGCCTACGAGCAGTACTTC. It specifies CASSQDAGHRRAYEQYF.

This chain connects TRBV9 to TRBJ2-7; 7 bases line up with TRBD2. The CDR3 extends over 14 amino acids. Trimming at V came to 4 bases and at J to 6 bases, leaving 10 bases not matched to a gene. The V gene's germline CDR1 is SGDLS and CDR2 YYNGEE. CDR3 coding DNA: TGTGCCAGCAGCCCGAGCGGGATAAGGGGCGAGCAGTACTTC. Protein: CASSPSGIRGEQYF.

The chain links TRBV5-4 to TRBJ2-1, with 8 bases lining up with TRBD2. V dropped 7 bases and J dropped 8; count of bases not matched to a gene: 14. The CDR3 has 15 residues. CDR1 and CDR2 from the germline V gene are SGHNT and YYREEE (reference sequence). The CDR3 protein is CASRGTRGVLDEQFF. Written as DNA, the CDR3 is TGTGCCAGCCGAGGGACTAGAGGGGTTTTGGATGAGCAGTTCTTC.

DNA of the CDR3: TGCGCCAGCAGGGGTTCGGGCGAGCAGTACTTC. Amino acids: CASRGSGEQYF. This rearrangement joins TRBV5-1 to TRBJ2-7; D gene ambiguous. V was shortened by 5 bases and J by 6 bases, with 9 bases between the two germline ends. Germline V gene lookup returns CDR1 SGHRS and CDR2 YFSETQ. This CDR3 region has 11 residues.

This clone was picked up one time. V and J are TRBV29-1 and TRBJ2-5; 7 nucleotides line up with TRBD2. V was clipped by 7 bases and J by 4 bases; unmatched bases: 9. Germline-derived CDR1 and CDR2 are SQVTM and ANQGSEA. This CDR3 spans 13 amino acids. CDR3 protein: CSAEERELETQYF. Written as DNA, the CDR3 is TGCAGCGCTGAGGAGCGGGAATTAGAGACCCAGTACTTC.

The chain uses TRBV28 and TRBJ1-4; D may be TRBD1 (5 bases). Trimming left V 7 bases short and J 8 bases short, with 20 bases between. Germline V gives CDR1 MDHEN, CDR2 SYDVKM. This CDR3 comprises 15 residues. As DNA, the CDR3 is TGTGCCAGCACCAAACGGACCCTAGGGGACGAAAAACTGTTTTTT. This translates into CASTKRTLGDEKLFF.

This clone has more than one count but fewer than ten. The chain couples TRBV5-1 to TRBJ1-2, with 9 bases lining up with TRBD1. The CDR3 length is 16 residues. The V gene end was trimmed by 5 bases and the J gene end by 7 bases; junction bases not matched to a gene: 15. CDR1 and CDR2 from the germline V gene are SGHRS and YFSETQ. The chain's CDR3 is CASSPGQGGVTGGYTF. The DNA of the CDR3 is TGCGCCAGCAGTCCGGGACAGGGAGGCGTGACCGGTGGCTACACCTTC.

The chain joins TRBV7-2 to TRBJ2-7; D remains unclear. The CDR3 extends over 14 amino acids. CDR1 is SGHTA, CDR2 FQGNSA, per germline. V was shortened by 0 bases and J by 5 bases, with 11 bases between the two germline ends. This CDR3 is CASSLAWWAHEQYF. As DNA, the CDR3 is TGTGCCAGCAGCTTAGCGTGGTGGGCTCACGAGCAGTACTTC. The full variable domain, with the rest looked up from reference TRBV7-2 and TRBJ2-7, is GAGVSQSPSNKVTEKGKDVELRCDPISGHTALYWYRQSLGQGLEFLIYFQGNSAPDKSGLPSDRFSAERTGGSVSTLTIQRTQQEDSAVYLCASSLAWWAHEQYFGPGTRLTVT.

The rearrangement links TRBV19 to TRBJ2-1; D ambiguous. Germline lookup yields CDR1 LNHDA and CDR2 SQIVND (reference sequence). The V and J ends lost 9 bases and 7 bases respectively, with 10 bases between them. The CDR3 sequence is 11 residues long. The chain's CDR3 is CASRQRNEQFF. Written as DNA, the CDR3 is TGTGCCAGCCGGCAGCGAAATGAGCAGTTCTTC.

Concerning this clone itself: With a far larger clone one base away, a read error is the likely cause. Other DNA sequences in this specimen translate into the identical CDR3. This chain connects TRBV4-1 to TRBJ2-3; 13 bases agree with TRBD2. After removal of 2 bases from V and 4 bases from J, the junction contained 6 bases not matched to a gene. Germline V gives CDR1 MGHRA, CDR2 YSYEKL. CDR3 length equals 17 residues. CDR3 sequence: CASSQLWTSGSADTQYF. CDR3 in DNA: TGCGCCAGCAGCCAATTGTGGACTAGCGGGAGCGCAGATACGCAGTATTTT.

A remark on this clone: A far larger clone is off by one base, so a read error is likely. The chain employs TRBV6-1 and TRBJ2-7, with D perhaps TRBD1 (8 bases). The CDR3 spans 14 residues. Germline V lookup: CDR1 MNHNS, CDR2 SASEGT. The CDR3 reads CASRGGTGSYERYF. For the CDR3, the DNA is TGTGCCAGCAGGGGGGGGACAGGATCCTACGAGCGGTACTTC.

The gene calls are TRBV19 and TRBJ1-1; TRBD1 matches at 11 bases. The CDR3 contains 15 residues. Germline V gene sequence: CDR1 LNHDA, CDR2 SQIVND (reference sequence). J was trimmed by 6 bases and V by 4 bases; bases with no gene match: 7. In DNA form, the CDR3 reads TGTGCCAGTAGTAAGGACAGGGGGCTTGTTGCTGAAGCTTTCTTT. Encoded protein: CASSKDRGLVAEAFF.

V and J are TRBV15 and TRBJ1-5; 7 nucleotides agree with TRBD1. V lost 0 bases and J lost 11; bases outside the gene matches: 13. This CDR3 is built from 16 residues. Per the germline V gene, CDR1 is LNHNV and CDR2 is YYDKDF (reference sequence). The CDR3 DNA follows: TGTGCCACCAGCAGAGATCAGGGGACAGCGCTTCTGGCCCAGCATTTT. This sequence encodes CATSRDQGTALLAQHF.

Worth noting for this clone: A far larger clone is a single base away, which makes a read error likely. The conserved phenylalanine or tryptophan normally closing the CDR3 is absent here, so this likely arose from a read error. The chain joins TRBV5-1 to TRBJ2-7; D remains unclear. The CDR3 spans 11 residues. The V and J ends lost 2 bases and 3 bases respectively, with 3 bases between them. Germline V lookup: CDR1 SGHRS, CDR2 YFSETQ. CDR3 sequence reads: CASSLNYEQYL. Here the CDR3 DNA reads TGCGCCAGCAGCTTAAACTACGAGCAGTACCTC.

This chain connects TRBV7-2 to TRBJ1-3; D is possibly TRBD1 (5 bases). Trimming stripped 4 bases from V and 1 base from J, with 11 bases between. CDR3 length: 15 amino acids. Germline V gene lookup returns CDR1 SGHTA and CDR2 FQGNSA. CDR3 region: CASSSSQGSGNTIYF. As DNA, the CDR3 is TGTGCCAGCAGCTCAAGCCAGGGTTCTGGAAACACCATATATTTT.

In its sample, this clone was seen once. This sample includes further DNA sequences coding for the same CDR3. CDR3 nucleotide sequence: TGCAGTGCTAGCCACCAAGAGACCCAGTACTTC. Translation gives CSASHQETQYF. The chain couples TRBV20-1 to TRBJ2-5; D unresolved. The CDR3 sequence is 11 residues long. V was pared by 3 bases and J by 0 bases, with 2 bases between. Per germline, CDR1 DFQATT and CDR2 SNEGSKA (reference sequence).

This clone came up many times. Additional DNA sequences in this sample encode the identical CDR3. The V and J genes are TRBV10-1 and TRBJ2-3; D unclear. The length of the CDR3 is 15 residues. Germline V lookup: CDR1 WNHNN, CDR2 SYGVQD (reference sequence). V was pared by 4 bases and J by 0 bases, with 11 bases between. The CDR3 reads CASSGRAVSTDTQYF. CDR3 DNA: TGCGCCAGCAGTGGACGGGCGGTCAGCACAGATACGCAGTATTTT.

The CDR3 sequence is CASSPQIRIIHHYSNQPQHF. In DNA form, the CDR3 reads TGTGCCAGCAGCCCTCAGATCCGAATAATTCACCACTATAGCAATCAGCCCCAGCATTTT. The chain employs TRBV6-4 and TRBJ1-5; no firm D call. From germline, CDR1 is MRHNA and CDR2 SNTAGT. The CDR3 spans 20 residues. V lost 6 bases and J 0 bases, leaving 27 bases between the germline ends.

A remark on this clone: This is likely an artifact of a read error, given a far larger clone one base away. J is TRBJ2-2 and V is TRBV2; 10 bases match TRBD1. From germline, CDR1 is SNHLY and CDR2 FYNNEI. This CDR3 comprises 16 residues. This CDR3 reads CASSGTGVGLTRELFF. The DNA of the CDR3 is TGTGCCAGCTCCGGGACAGGGGTCGGTCTCACCAGGGAGCTGTTTTTT.

The J gene is TRBJ2-1, the V gene TRBV27; TRBD2 aligns across 13 bases. The CDR3 spans 15 residues. CDR1 MNHEY and CDR2 SMNVEV come from the germline V gene (reference sequence). Trimming removed 6 bases from V and 5 bases from J; junction bases left unmatched: 4. CDR3 sequence reads: CASSPGTSGDNEQFF. The DNA of the CDR3 is TGTGCCAGCAGCCCCGGGACTAGCGGGGACAATGAGCAGTTCTTC.

In regard to this clone: It is likely a read error: a sequence one base away is far more abundant. The chain carries TRBV25-1 and TRBJ1-1; maybe TRBD1 (5 bases). Germline CDR1 and CDR2: MGHDK and SYGVNS. The CDR3 has 14 residues. The V end was cut by 9 bases, the J end by 5 bases, with 19 bases between. The CDR3 sequence: CASSTWGGMTEAFF. In DNA, the CDR3 is TGTGCCAGTTCGACATGGGGCGGGATGACTGAAGCTTTCTTT.

With respect to this clone: A far more abundant clone sits one base away, making this likely a read error. Since the CDR3 does not end with the conserved phenylalanine or tryptophan, this likely comes from a read error. The chain links TRBV11-2 to TRBJ1-1, with a tentative D call TRBD1 (6 bases). Trimming cost V 5 bases and J 3 bases, with 19 bases left between them. The CDR3 totals 16 residues. CDR1 is SGHAT and CDR2 is FQNNGV in the germline V gene. Here the CDR3 DNA reads TGTGCCAGCAGCAAAGACCGGGACACCGGCTACACTGAAGCTTTCCTT. Translated, it gives CASSKDRDTGYTEAFL.

The chain is built from TRBV7-8 and TRBJ2-3, with 7 bases that match TRBD2. CDR3 length: 14 residues. Trimming took 3 bases from V and 9 from J; bases not matched to a gene: 9. Germline V gene sequence: CDR1 SGHVS, CDR2 FQNEAQ. The CDR3 coding sequence is TGTGCCAGCAGCTTGGTGGCGGGAGACGAAACGCAGTATTTT. This codes for CASSLVAGDETQYF.

This clone was observed once. The V gene is TRBV2, the J gene TRBJ2-4, with TRBD1 matching 7 bases. From germline, CDR1 is SNHLY and CDR2 FYNNEI. The CDR3 contains 16 residues. With V trimmed by 6 bases and J by 0 bases, 8 bases remained unmatched. The CDR3 coding sequence is TGTGCCAGCAGGTCAGACAGGGCAAAAGCCAAAAACATTCAGTACTTC. Protein product: CASRSDRAKAKNIQYF.

The chain recombines TRBV6-7 with TRBJ2-1; 8 bases align to TRBD2. TRBV6-7 is placed among ORFs of uncertain function. This CDR3 has 14 amino acids. Trimming took 7 bases from V and 5 from J; bases not matched to a gene: 7. This CDR3 is CASTQLGGDNEQFF. As DNA, the CDR3 is TGTGCCAGCACTCAACTCGGGGGGGACAATGAGCAGTTCTTC.

The chain combines TRBV30 with TRBJ2-7; 11 bases line up with TRBD2. CDR1 is GTSNPN and CDR2 is SVGIG in the germline V gene (reference sequence). V trimming: 2 bases; J trimming: 6 bases; junction bases outside the gene matches: 6. The CDR3 extends over 14 amino acids. The CDR3: CAWSITSGSFEQYF. The DNA for the CDR3 is TGTGCCTGGAGTATTACTAGCGGGAGTTTCGAGCAGTACTTC.

Turning to this clone: A far larger clone is only one base removed, so a read error is likely. The chain uses TRBV10-3 and TRBJ1-1, with 7 bases lining up with TRBD1. CDR3 length: 13 amino acids. Per the germline V gene, CDR1 is ENHRY and CDR2 is SYGVKD. V gave up 9 bases and J gave up 2 bases; unmatched junction bases: 6. The CDR3 loop is CAIATGSNTEAFF. CDR3 bases: TGTGCCATAGCGACAGGGAGTAACACTGAAGCTTTCTTT.

With respect to this clone: A much larger clone differs by one base, so this may be a read error. The rearrangement uses TRBV10-3 and TRBJ2-6; D gene ambiguous. The length of the CDR3 is 14 residues. CDR1 ENHRY and CDR2 SYGVKD come from the germline V gene. V was clipped by 2 bases and J by 0 bases, with 2 bases between them. CDR3 bases: TGTGCCATCAGTGAGGGCTCTGGGGCCAACGTCCTGACTTTC. Translation gives CAISEGSGANVLTF.

This clone was found a few times. The chain links TRBV6-1 to TRBJ1-2; D is uncertain. Trimming pared 5 bases from V and 2 bases from J, leaving 6 bases between. Germline V gives CDR1 MNHNS, CDR2 SASEGT. CDR3 length: 12 residues. CDR3 protein: CASSSNNYGYTF. The CDR3 DNA reads TGTGCCAGCAGTTCTAACAACTATGGCTACACCTTC.

The chain uses TRBV28 and TRBJ1-5, with D unresolved. The CDR3 has 13 residues. Germline V lookup: CDR1 MDHEN, CDR2 SYDVKM. CDR3 nucleotides: TGTGCAGTCGACTTCTATAGCAATCAGCCCCAGCATTTT. It encodes CAVDFYSNQPQHF.

This chain links TRBV5-1 with TRBJ2-1, with 9 nucleotides matching TRBD2. The V and J ends lost 2 bases and 6 bases, in that order; junction bases with no gene match: 15. The CDR3 has 18 amino acids. Looked up from germline, CDR1 is SGHRS and CDR2 is YFSETQ. The CDR3 spells CASSFRSLAGYFGNEQFF. CDR3 nucleotide sequence: TGCGCCAGCAGCTTTCGATCGCTAGCGGGATATTTCGGCAATGAGCAGTTCTTC. Variable domain in full (rest from reference TRBV5-1 and TRBJ2-1): KAGVTQTPRYLIKTRGQQVTLSCSPISGHRSVSWYQQTPGQGLQFLFEYFSETQRNKGNFPGRFSGRQFSNSRSEMNVSTLELGDSALYLCASSFRSLAGYFGNEQFFGPGTRLTVL.